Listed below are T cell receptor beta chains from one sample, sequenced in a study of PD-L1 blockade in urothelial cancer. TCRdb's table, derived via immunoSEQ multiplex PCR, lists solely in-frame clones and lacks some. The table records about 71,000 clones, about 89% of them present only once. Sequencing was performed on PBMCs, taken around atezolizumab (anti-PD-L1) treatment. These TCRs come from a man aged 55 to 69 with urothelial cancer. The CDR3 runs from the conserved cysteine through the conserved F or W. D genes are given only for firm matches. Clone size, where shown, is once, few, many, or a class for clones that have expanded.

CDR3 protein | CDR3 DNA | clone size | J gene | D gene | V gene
CASKRAATNEKLFF | TGTGCCAGCAAGCGGGCAGCAACTAATGAAAAACTGTTTTTT | NA | TRBJ1-4 | NA | TRBV2
CASSSDRPNEKLFF | TGTGCCAGCAGCTCAGACAGACCTAATGAAAAACTGTTTTTT | NA | TRBJ1-4 | NA | TRBV7-8
CASRAAPYNQPQHF | TGTGCCAGCAGGGCCGCCCCTTACAATCAGCCCCAGCATTTT | NA | TRBJ1-5 | NA | TRBV5-4
CASSLSPGLGIGSEQYF | TGTGCCAGCAGCTTATCACCGGGACTAGGAATTGGTAGCGAGCAGTACTTC | NA | TRBJ2-7 | TRBD2 | TRBV7-2
CASSDLGQGRDTEAFF | TGTGCCAGCAGCGACTTGGGACAGGGGCGGGACACTGAAGCTTTCTTT | NA | TRBJ1-1 | TRBD1 | TRBV5-8
CASRRTFLEDTEAFF | TGTGCCAGCAGAAGGACATTTTTAGAGGACACTGAAGCTTTCTTT | NA | TRBJ1-1 | NA | TRBV6-4
CSVESGLNTEAFF | TGCAGCGTTGAGAGCGGCCTTAACACTGAAGCTTTCTTT | NA | TRBJ1-1 | NA | TRBV29-1
CASSQGGLYEQYF | TGTGCCAGTTCGCAAGGGGGCCTCTACGAGCAGTACTTC | NA | TRBJ2-7 | TRBD1 | TRBV5-4
CASRWTGVYEQYF | TGTGCCAGCAGATGGACAGGGGTCTACGAGCAGTACTTC | NA | TRBJ2-7 | TRBD1 | TRBV6-1
CATIYSGQHYGYTF | TGTGCCACTATTTATTCCGGACAGCACTATGGCTACACCTTC | NA | TRBJ1-2 | NA | TRBV28
CASTPGGTGGPYEQYF | TGTGCCAGCACCCCGGGTGGGACAGGGGGACCCTACGAGCAGTACTTC | NA | TRBJ2-7 | TRBD1 | TRBV5-4
CASSGSGTPDGGYTF | TGTGCCAGCAGTGGATCCGGGACACCTGACGGTGGCTACACCTTC | NA | TRBJ1-2 | NA | TRBV6-5
CSVESVTDTQYF | TGCAGCGTTGAGAGTGTCACAGATACGCAGTATTTT | once | TRBJ2-3 | NA | TRBV29-1
CASSQDIQGFYEQYF | TGTGCCAGCAGCCAAGATATACAGGGGTTCTACGAGCAGTACTTC | few | TRBJ2-7 | TRBD1 | TRBV4-2
CASRLAPNTGELFF | TGTGCCAGTAGACTAGCCCCGAACACCGGGGAGCTGTTTTTT | NA | TRBJ2-2 | TRBD2 | TRBV6-1
CASRTGASNQPQHF | TGTGCCAGTAGGACAGGAGCCAGCAATCAGCCCCAGCATTTT | NA | TRBJ1-5 | NA | TRBV19
CASSPTPTSNYGYTF | TGTGCCAGCAGCCCGACACCTACCTCTAACTATGGCTACACCTTC | NA | TRBJ1-2 | NA | TRBV7-2
CASSSGLRNTGELFF | TGTGCCAGCAGCTCGGGACTCCGTAACACCGGGGAGCTGTTTTTT | NA | TRBJ2-2 | NA | TRBV7-9
CASSPGQGMNTEAFF | TGTGCCAGCAGCCCAGGACAGGGAATGAACACTGAAGCTTTCTTT | NA | TRBJ1-1 | TRBD1 | TRBV5-4
CASSLNTYEQYF | TGTGCCAGCAGCTTGAATACCTACGAGCAGTACTTC | NA | TRBJ2-7 | NA | TRBV5-4
CASSQGQGVVGGLDGYTF | TGTGCCAGCAGCCAAGGACAGGGGGTAGTCGGCGGTTTAGATGGCTACACCTTC | NA | TRBJ1-2 | TRBD1 | TRBV4-2
CASSPAVYEQYF | TGTGCCAGCAGCCCGGCGGTCTACGAGCAGTACTTC | NA | TRBJ2-7 | NA | TRBV6-6
CASSSTGGVANTGELFF | TGTGCCAGCAGTTCCACAGGGGGCGTTGCGAACACCGGGGAGCTGTTTTTT | NA | TRBJ2-2 | TRBD1 | TRBV9
CASSFGRENTEAFF | TGTGCCAGCAGTTTCGGGAGAGAGAACACTGAAGCTTTCTTT | NA | TRBJ1-1 | NA | TRBV27
CASSRSGQDNYGYTF | TGCGCCAGCAGCCGTTCGGGACAGGACAACTATGGCTACACCTTC | once | TRBJ1-2 | TRBD1 | TRBV4-1
CAISRGETYEQYF | TGTGCCATCAGTCGCGGTGAAACCTACGAGCAGTACTTC | NA | TRBJ2-7 | NA | TRBV10-3
CASSLNSGGADEQFF | TGTGCCAGCAGCTTAAATAGCGGGGGGGCAGATGAGCAGTTCTTC | NA | TRBJ2-1 | TRBD2 | TRBV7-3
CAISGLAGGPNEQFF | TGTGCCATCAGCGGACTAGCGGGGGGGCCCAATGAGCAGTTCTTC | NA | TRBJ2-1 | TRBD2 | TRBV10-3
CASCSEGNYEQYF | TGCGCCAGCTGTTCTGAGGGAAACTACGAGCAGTACTTC | NA | TRBJ2-7 | NA | TRBV5-1
CASSLGGTGANYGYTF | TGTGCCAGCAGCTTAGGTGGGACAGGGGCTAACTATGGCTACACCTTC | NA | TRBJ1-2 | TRBD1 | TRBV7-6
CASRSGNTEAFF | TGTGCCAGTAGGAGCGGGAACACTGAAGCTTTCTTT | NA | TRBJ1-1 | NA | TRBV19
CASSPNPGQVETQYF | TGTGCCAGCAGCCCTAATCCGGGACAGGTCGAGACCCAGTACTTC | NA | TRBJ2-5 | TRBD1 | TRBV9
CASSLAMDSNYGYTF | TGTGCCAGCAGCTTAGCGATGGACAGTAACTATGGCTACACCTTC | NA | TRBJ1-2 | NA | TRBV7-9
CASSDSGRVTDTQYF | TGTGCCAGCAGTGACTCCGGCAGGGTCACAGATACGCAGTATTTT | few | TRBJ2-3 | NA | TRBV6-4